A selection of T cell receptor beta chains follows, all from one sample in a study of T-cell reconstitution after alpha-beta-depleted transplantation in children. A single record per CDR3 protein comes from TCRdb applying MiXCR to the PCR reads. The table shows around 960,000 distinct CDR3 sequences, with less than 30% occurring only once. Sequencing used PBMCs, mostly from graft donor cells, obtained 360 days after TCRalphabeta/CD19-depleted stem cell transplant. The origin of the receptors is a boy younger than two who had a stem cell transplant for SCID, so the T cells may come from the graft donor. CDR3s include the opening cysteine and the closing phenylalanine or tryptophan. The order of the fields is V gene, J gene, clone size, CDR3 protein. Rows may omit the clone size; those that give it use once, few, many or a size class.

TRBV12-3/TRBV12-4	TRBJ2-3	once	CACFWNLGLAFTDTQYF
TRBV7-8	TRBJ2-7	many	CASSSDSPLSYEQYF
TRBV6-2/TRBV6-3	TRBJ2-2	.	CASSYRGTGTTGELFF
TRBV5-1	TRBJ2-1	few	CASTLRGLGYNEQFF
TRBV12-3/TRBV12-4	TRBJ2-1	few	CASSRRAGGYNEQFF
TRBV6-5	TRBJ2-7	.	CASSYRVAYEQYF
TRBV5-1	TRBJ2-3	many	CASASSGFTDTQYF
TRBV6-2/TRBV6-3	TRBJ1-6	few	CASSPGLGRGLHF
TRBV10-3	TRBJ2-6	.	CAITPGNPSGANVLTF
TRBV7-9	TRBJ2-1	.	CASTSPGLAAYNEQFF
TRBV3-1	TRBJ2-5	few	CASSRRGYQETQYF
TRBV10-3	TRBJ1-2	few	CAISVQGVYGYTF
TRBV10-3	TRBJ2-1	.	CAISEGRGLAGGGEQFF
TRBV6-5	TRBJ1-5	once	CASSLKGDRGAQPQHF
TRBV30	TRBJ1-1	few	CAWSPKNEAFF
TRBV3-1	TRBJ2-2	.	CASSRIQGRPVDGELFF
TRBV4-1	TRBJ1-1	few	CASSLVGVSSAEAFF
TRBV12-3/TRBV12-4	TRBJ2-7	.	CASSRLTPGLAGQGQYF
TRBV6-5	TRBJ2-7	.	CASSYSLQGAYEQYF
TRBV7-7	TRBJ2-1	.	CASSLGNTKNNEQFF
TRBV4-1	TRBJ2-3	.	CASSQDPPAGLGDTQYF
TRBV2	TRBJ1-5	.	CASSHVGGGLFDNQPQHF
TRBV12-3/TRBV12-4	TRBJ1-1	.	CASRLQGRLSTEAFF
TRBV15	TRBJ2-5	few	CATSRDMQFQETQYF
TRBV20-1	TRBJ2-3	many	CSARSQGRDTQYF
TRBV12-3/TRBV12-4	TRBJ2-3	few	CASSSRLAGGDTDTQYF
TRBV20-1	TRBJ1-5	.	CSASPSGRPQHF
TRBV28	TRBJ2-7	few	CASSFDEQYF
TRBV12-3/TRBV12-4	TRBJ2-3	few	CASSYPPPRGPSTDTQYF
TRBV7-2	TRBJ2-5	.	CASSLFGRGGETQYF
TRBV2	TRBJ2-6	.	CATSEMFGSSGANVLTF
TRBV28	TRBJ2-7	.	CASSLQGPLSYEQYF
TRBV18	TRBJ1-4	few	CASSGRGPLATNEKLFF
TRBV28	TRBJ2-3	once	CASSSGTSGAITDTQYF
TRBV5-1	TRBJ2-2	.	CASSFGRGVNTGELFF
TRBV2	TRBJ2-4	few	CASSGLLLAKNIQYF
TRBV14	TRBJ2-1	.	CASSHFPHSFEQFF
TRBV5-1	TRBJ2-2	few	CASRPKTRDSGGELFF
TRBV15	TRBJ2-1	few	CATSRGVGQTYNEQFF
TRBV4-2	TRBJ2-1	few	CASSQRARNSYNEQFF
TRBV2	TRBJ1-1	once	CASRKTVNTEAFF
TRBV20-1	TRBJ2-1	few	CSASHREQFF
TRBV5-1	TRBJ2-1	many	CASSPGLGPYNEQFF
TRBV20-1	TRBJ2-5	.	CSASPTGAETQYF
TRBV20-1	TRBJ2-5	few	CSAREAGMGETQYF
TRBV7-2	TRBJ2-5	.	CASSFSLLQETQYF
TRBV11-2	TRBJ2-3	.	CASSLPRLAGGLSTDTQYF
TRBV12-3/TRBV12-4	TRBJ2-7	.	CASSSSNRDRAREQYF
TRBV11-2	TRBJ1-2	.	CASSLAGQGRYGYTF
TRBV5-1	TRBJ1-1	few	CASSFAGGLMNTEAFF
TRBV12-3/TRBV12-4	TRBJ1-4	few	CASSLASTEKLFF
TRBV19	TRBJ2-2	.	CASGGQSGPGELFF
TRBV20-1	TRBJ1-2	.	CSAAPSGEYGYTF
TRBV27	TRBJ2-5	.	CASRSRTSGAQETQYF
TRBV12-3/TRBV12-4	TRBJ2-7	.	CASSFVGGAYEQYF